This is a list of T cell receptor beta chains from one sample in a study of identifying expanded T cells in peripheral blood. The method was immunoSEQ multiplex PCR; TCRdb's version includes in-frame clones alone and lacks a portion of them. The sample holds approximately 100,000 clones; around 88% are singletons and the top ten take around 17%. The specimen sequenced was blood. These receptors were obtained from a person between 18 and 75 years old in good health. Both conserved end residues are part of each CDR3. D genes are given only for firm matches. The size of a clone is reported for some rows only, either as once, few or many, or as a class for expanded clones.

TRBJ2-7,-,TRBD2,TRBV7-2,TGTGCCAGCAGCTTAGATGGGACTAGCGGGGACATCCATTACGAGCAGTACTTC,CASSLDGTSGDIHYEQYF
TRBJ1-3,once,-,TRBV6-5,TGTGCCAGCAGTGCAGGATACTCTGGAAACACCATATATTTT,CASSAGYSGNTIYF
TRBJ1-6,few,-,TRBV18,TGTGCCAGCTCACTTCCCCAAAATTCACCCCTCCACTTT,CASSLPQNSPLHF
TRBJ2-1,-,-,TRBV23-1,TGCGCCAGCAGTCAATCGGTCGAGGGCCCCTACAATGAGCAGTTCTTC,CASSQSVEGPYNEQFF
TRBJ1-5,-,-,TRBV7-2,TGTGCCAGCAGCATGAACCGGGGCTCGGGAAATCAGCCCCAGCATTTT,CASSMNRGSGNQPQHF
TRBJ2-7,-,-,TRBV4-3,TGCGCCAGCAGCCAAGATCGGAGGGCTTACGAGCAGTACTTC,CASSQDRRAYEQYF
TRBJ2-3,-,-,TRBV4-1,TGCGCCAGCAGCCAAGACCAAACGGCTCCTAGCACAGATACGCAGTATTTT,CASSQDQTAPSTDTQYF
TRBJ2-6,-,-,TRBV6-6,TGTGCCAGCAGGTCGGACACCAACCCTGGGGCCAACGTCCTGACTTTC,CASRSDTNPGANVLTF
TRBJ2-1,-,TRBD1,TRBV7-7,TGTGCCAGCAGCTCCGGGACAGGGGGTTACAATGAGCAGTTCTTC,CASSSGTGGYNEQFF
TRBJ2-1,-,TRBD2,TRBV11-3,TGTGCCAGCAGCTTAGTAGCGGGGACCTACAATGAGCAGTTCTTC,CASSLVAGTYNEQFF
TRBJ1-2,-,-,TRBV27,TGTGCCAGCAGTTCACGTGGTGGCAATAATATCTCCTATGGCTACACCTTC,CASSSRGGNNISYGYTF
TRBJ1-2,-,TRBD1,TRBV7-2,TGTGCCAGCAGCTTAGCCCTGGGACAGAACTATGGCTACACCTTC,CASSLALGQNYGYTF
TRBJ1-4,once,-,TRBV5-5,TGTGCCAGCAGCTTGGCGGGGGGTCTCGCTAATGAAAAACTGTTTTTT,CASSLAGGLANEKLFF
TRBJ2-1,-,TRBD1,TRBV7-2,TGTGCCAGCAGCGTCAATACAGGGGGCAACAACAATGAGCAGTTCTTC,CASSVNTGGNNNEQFF
TRBJ2-7,-,TRBD2,TRBV7-2,TGTGCCAGCAGCCCAAGCGGGGTCATGGGTCTCGAGCAGTACTTC,CASSPSGVMGLEQYF
TRBJ2-1,-,-,TRBV15,TGTGCCACCCAGGGGAGCTCCTACAATGAGCAGTTCTTC,CATQGSSYNEQFF
TRBJ2-1,-,TRBD2,TRBV28,TGTGCCAGCAGTTTTAGCGGGGGGTCCTCCTACAATGAGCAGTTCTTC,CASSFSGGSSYNEQFF
TRBJ2-7,-,-,TRBV5-8,TGTGCCAGCAGCTTGGGACCCCCCAACGAGCAGTACTTC,CASSLGPPNEQYF
TRBJ1-1,once,TRBD1,TRBV7-6,TGTGCCAGCAGCACGCCGTACAGGGGGCGCATCGCTGAAGCTTTCTTT,CASSTPYRGRIAEAFF
TRBJ1-1,few,-,TRBV7-9,TGTGCCAGCAGCTTAGGGGGAGGGGGCACTGAAGCTTTCTTT,CASSLGGGGTEAFF
TRBJ1-1,-,TRBD1,TRBV4-3,TGCGCCAGCAGCCACATACAGGGGCAGAACACTGAAGCTTTCTTT,CASSHIQGQNTEAFF
TRBJ1-1,-,-,TRBV5-1,TGCGCCAGCAGCTTGATGGTATCATATAACACTGAAGCTTTCTTT,CASSLMVSYNTEAFF
TRBJ1-2,-,TRBD1,TRBV10-3,TGTGCCATCAGCCCGGGACAGGGAAAGAATGGCTACACCTTC,CAISPGQGKNGYTF
TRBJ2-3,-,-,TRBV6-5,TGTGCCAGCAGTTACTGGAAAGGGAGCACAGATACGCAGTATTTT,CASSYWKGSTDTQYF
TRBJ1-2,-,TRBD1,TRBV5-1,TGCGCCAGCAGCCCGGAACAGGGGGCACCCTATGGCTACACCTTC,CASSPEQGAPYGYTF
TRBJ1-3,-,-,TRBV7-2,TGTGCCAGCAGCGCGACCGGGAACACCATATATTTT,CASSATGNTIYF
TRBJ1-5,-,-,TRBV6-6,TGTGCCAGCAGTTACTCCGAGGGTGTCGCCCAGCATTTT,CASSYSEGVAQHF
TRBJ1-1,-,-,TRBV11-2,TGTGCCAGCAGGACGGACAGAAACACTGAAGCTTTCTTT,CASRTDRNTEAFF
TRBJ2-7,once,-,TRBV30,TGTGCCTGGAGTAAGTCCGGCCTCGAGCAGTACTTC,CAWSKSGLEQYF
TRBJ1-1,-,-,TRBV13,TGTGCCAGCAGCCCCAAACCGGGACGGCCTGTTAGGGAAGCTTTCTTT,CASSPKPGRPVREAFF
TRBJ2-7,-,-,TRBV13,TGTGCCAGCAGCTTAGGGGCCTACGAGCAGTACTTC,CASSLGAYEQYF
TRBJ2-3,-,-,TRBV12-5,TGTGCTAGTGGTTTGCCCTGGCCCAACCGATTAGCGGCTAGCACAGATACGCAGTATTTT,CASGLPWPNRLAASTDTQYF
TRBJ2-7,few,TRBD1,TRBV4-2,TGTGCCAGCAGCCAGGACAGGGGAGCCTACGAGCAGTACTTC,CASSQDRGAYEQYF
TRBJ2-7,-,TRBD1,TRBV2,TGTGCCAGCAGTGTGACAGGGTTGAGCGAGCAGTACTTC,CASSVTGLSEQYF
TRBJ2-5,-,TRBD2,TRBV7-2,TGTGCCAGCAGCTTGTTTTCTAGCGGAGAGACCCAGTACTTC,CASSLFSSGETQYF
TRBJ1-2,-,-,TRBV7-2,TGTGCCAGCAGCCCTTCCGGGACTGGAAAAGACTATGGCTACACCTTC,CASSPSGTGKDYGYTF
TRBJ1-5,-,-,TRBV5-6,TGTGCCAGCAGCGGTGACGGTGGCAATCAGCCCCAGCATTTT,CASSGDGGNQPQHF
TRBJ2-4,-,-,TRBV15,TGTGCCACCAGCAATCGGGGGACGGACATTCAGTACTTC,CATSNRGTDIQYF
TRBJ2-6,-,TRBD1,TRBV7-9,TGTGCCAGCAGCCACACGGGACAGGGGAGCGGGGCCAACGTCCTGACTTTC,CASSHTGQGSGANVLTF
TRBJ2-5,-,-,TRBV4-3,TGCGCCAGCAGCCAGGACTCCTCGGCCCGGACCCAGTACTTC,CASSQDSSARTQYF
TRBJ1-4,-,-,TRBV4-2,TGTGCCAGCAGCCAAGATCATTATGCGGTCCTCACTAATGAAAAACTGTTTTTT,CASSQDHYAVLTNEKLFF
TRBJ2-5,-,TRBD1,TRBV10-1,TGCGCCAGCAGTGCAGGACAGGAGGAGACCCAGTACTTC,CASSAGQEETQYF
TRBJ2-5,once,TRBD1,TRBV2,TGTGCCAGCAGTTGGGACAGGGAAGAGACCCAGTACTTC,CASSWDREETQYF
TRBJ2-3,-,-,TRBV5-1,TGCGCCAGTTTCCTAGGGACGGCCGGCACAGATACGCAGTATTTT,CASFLGTAGTDTQYF
TRBJ2-7,-,-,TRBV6-5,TGTACCAGCAGTCTCGGACGGGGAAGGGAGCAGTACTTC,CTSSLGRGREQYF
TRBJ1-1,-,-,TRBV29-1,TGCAGCGTCCCTCCCGAGGGGGGGTTTAGGACTGAAGCTTTCTTT,CSVPPEGGFRTEAFF